Sequencing of this TCR beta chain was carried out in a study of tumor and adjacent non-tumor tissue in lung cancer. Study overall: Aged about 31 to 80 years, patients included approximately 11 men and a few women with stage I to III disease. Samples averaged around 3.9 million productive TCRbeta reads each. Study-level findings and limits: In normal lung, the top 100 clones were significantly more dominant than in tumor.

Comment on this clonotype: Its antigen remains unidentified. This sequence may be a read error, since a much larger clone differs from it by one base.

The template was RNA from unsorted bulk tissue. Three rounds of nested PCR, following a modified ARM-PCR protocol, produced the TCRbeta library. TCRdb used MiXCR to reprocess the multiplex PCR reads, holding one entry per CDR3 protein. The sample lists some 74,000 distinct CDR3 sequences; roughly 72% were seen once. The clonotype originates from a woman aged 40 to 49 with non-small cell lung cancer. The specimen was lung tumor tissue.

In nucleotides, the CDR3 is TGCGCCAACAGCTTGGCCACGGGACAGGCGAACTATGGCTACACCTTC. Translating it yields CANSLATGQANYGYTF. The chain has TRBV5-1 and TRBJ1-2; 8 bases match TRBD1. Germline V gene sequence: CDR1 SGHRS, CDR2 YFSETQ. The CDR3 spans 16 residues.